The rows below give T cell receptor beta chains drawn from one sample of a study of T cells in Graves' hyperthyroidism and ophthalmopathy. TCRdb independently ran MiXCR on the multiplex PCR reads; one entry per CDR3 protein. The table lists hundreds of thousands of distinct CDR3 sequences, 15% to 20% of them singletons. The material sequenced was blood. Receptor source: a man between 35 and 55 years old with Graves' ophthalmopathy. Both conserved end residues are part of each CDR3. The D gene is left open where the match is weak. Clone size is not always given. Where it is, it says once, few, many or a class for expanded clones.

d_call: TRBD1
clone_size: many
cdr3_length: 17
j_call: TRBJ1-2
v_call: TRBV9
cdr3_aa: CASSVEVGQGIFNGYTF
cdr3_nt: TGTGCCAGCAGCGTAGAGGTTGGACAGGGGATATTCAATGGCTACACCTTC

d_call: TRBD1
clone_size: few
cdr3_length: 16
j_call: TRBJ2-5
v_call: TRBV5-6
cdr3_aa: CASSLTGGALQETQYF
cdr3_nt: TGTGCCAGCAGCCTCACAGGGGGCGCCCTCCAAGAGACCCAGTACTTC

d_call: -
clone_size: few
cdr3_length: 13
j_call: TRBJ1-1
v_call: TRBV6-2/TRBV6-3
cdr3_aa: CASSYPGPTEAFF
cdr3_nt: TGTGCCAGCAGTTATCCCGGGCCGACTGAAGCTTTCTTT

d_call: -
clone_size: many
cdr3_length: 14
j_call: TRBJ2-1
v_call: TRBV5-1
cdr3_aa: CASSLIQSYNEQFF
cdr3_nt: TGCGCCAGCAGCCTGATTCAATCCTACAATGAGCAGTTCTTC

d_call: -
clone_size: few
cdr3_length: 15
j_call: TRBJ2-3
v_call: TRBV14
cdr3_aa: CASSQGVVSTDTQYF
cdr3_nt: TGTGCCAGCAGCCAAGGGGTAGTTTCCACAGATACGCAGTATTTT

d_call: TRBD1
clone_size: -
cdr3_length: 14
j_call: TRBJ2-7
v_call: TRBV6-2/TRBV6-3
cdr3_aa: CASSYRYRGYEQYF
cdr3_nt: TGTGCCAGCAGTTACAGGTACAGGGGCTACGAGCAGTACTTC

d_call: -
clone_size: few
cdr3_length: 14
j_call: TRBJ2-6
v_call: TRBV30
cdr3_aa: CAWSSGVGANVLTF
cdr3_nt: TGTGCCTGGAGTTCGGGGGTAGGGGCCAACGTCCTGACTTTC

d_call: TRBD1
clone_size: -
cdr3_length: 14
j_call: TRBJ1-4
v_call: TRBV5-1
cdr3_aa: CASSSGQGHEKLFF
cdr3_nt: TGCGCCAGCAGCTCCGGACAGGGACATGAAAAACTGTTTTTT

d_call: -
clone_size: few
cdr3_length: 18
j_call: TRBJ1-6
v_call: TRBV7-8
cdr3_aa: CASSPTPRGWSYNSPLHF
cdr3_nt: TGTGCCAGCAGCCCCACCCCACGGGGTTGGTCCTATAATTCACCCCTCCACTTT

d_call: TRBD2
clone_size: -
cdr3_length: 16
j_call: TRBJ2-7
v_call: TRBV11-2
cdr3_aa: CASSLLGLAGSYEQYF
cdr3_nt: TGTGCCAGCAGCTTATTGGGACTAGCGGGAAGCTACGAGCAGTACTTC

d_call: -
clone_size: -
cdr3_length: 15
j_call: TRBJ2-3
v_call: TRBV11-3
cdr3_aa: CASSPGTRPTDTQYF
cdr3_nt: TGTGCCAGCAGCCCGGGGACGAGGCCCACAGATACGCAGTATTTT

d_call: TRBD2
clone_size: -
cdr3_length: 15
j_call: TRBJ2-5
v_call: TRBV19
cdr3_aa: CASSGLAGFQETQYF
cdr3_nt: TGTGCCAGTAGTGGGCTAGCGGGATTCCAAGAGACCCAGTACTTC

d_call: TRBD1
clone_size: -
cdr3_length: 15
j_call: TRBJ2-5
v_call: TRBV5-6
cdr3_aa: CASSLGGTGQETQYF
cdr3_nt: TGTGCCAGCAGCTTGGGGGGGACAGGCCAAGAGACCCAGTACTTC

d_call: -
clone_size: -
cdr3_length: 17
j_call: TRBJ1-2
v_call: TRBV7-9
cdr3_aa: CASSSLGKGDPNYGYTF
cdr3_nt: TGTGCCAGCAGCTCCCTCGGAAAGGGGGACCCCAACTATGGCTACACCTTC

d_call: TRBD2
clone_size: many
cdr3_length: 15
j_call: TRBJ2-7
v_call: TRBV13
cdr3_aa: CASSIWTSGPYEQYF
cdr3_nt: TGTGCCAGCAGCATTTGGACTAGCGGTCCCTACGAGCAGTACTTC

d_call: TRBD1
clone_size: -
cdr3_length: 17
j_call: TRBJ2-7
v_call: TRBV10-1
cdr3_aa: CASRLGDRQGKTAEQYF
cdr3_nt: TGCGCCAGCAGGCTTGGAGACCGACAGGGAAAGACGGCCGAGCAGTACTTC